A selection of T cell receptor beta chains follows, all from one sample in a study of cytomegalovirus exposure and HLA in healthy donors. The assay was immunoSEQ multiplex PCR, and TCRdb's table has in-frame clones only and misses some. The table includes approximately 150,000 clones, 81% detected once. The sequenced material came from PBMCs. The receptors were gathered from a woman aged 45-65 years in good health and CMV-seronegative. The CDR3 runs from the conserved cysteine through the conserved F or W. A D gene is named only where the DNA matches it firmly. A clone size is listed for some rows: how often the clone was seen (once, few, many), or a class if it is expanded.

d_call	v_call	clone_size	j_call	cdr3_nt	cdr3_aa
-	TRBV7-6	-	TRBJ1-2	TGTGCCAGCAGCTTAGCGGCCGGGGGGGGCTACACCTTC	CASSLAAGGGYTF
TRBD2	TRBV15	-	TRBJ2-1	TGTGCCACCAGCAAGTATTCGAGCGGGGGGCACAATGAGCAGTTCTTC	CATSKYSSGGHNEQFF
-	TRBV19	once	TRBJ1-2	TGTGCCAGTAGTACAGGCCCGAATAGCTATGGCTACACCTTC	CASSTGPNSYGYTF
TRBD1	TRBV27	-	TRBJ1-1	TGTGCCAGCACCAGGGGGACTGAAGCTTTCTTT	CASTRGTEAFF
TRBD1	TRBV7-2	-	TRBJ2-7	TGTGCCAGCAGCTTGGACAGGCAGACGGAGCAGTACTTC	CASSLDRQTEQYF
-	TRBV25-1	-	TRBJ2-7	TGTGCCAGCAGTGGGAGGACAGCCATTTCCTACGAGCAGTACTTC	CASSGRTAISYEQYF
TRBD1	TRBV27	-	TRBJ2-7	TGTGCCAGCAGTCTGGCCGGGACAGGGGTGTACGAGCAGTACTTC	CASSLAGTGVYEQYF
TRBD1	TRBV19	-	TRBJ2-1	TGTGCCAGTAGTCCCCGGGGGACAGGGGGGATAAATGAGCAGTTCTTC	CASSPRGTGGINEQFF
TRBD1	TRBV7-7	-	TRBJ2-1	TGTGCCAGCAGCTTAGGGACAGGGTCTACGAATGAGCAGTTCTTC	CASSLGTGSTNEQFF
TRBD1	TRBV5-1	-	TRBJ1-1	TGCGCCAGCAGCTTGGACAGGGGAATGAACACTGAAGCTTTCTTT	CASSLDRGMNTEAFF
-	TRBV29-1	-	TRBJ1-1	TGCAGCGTTCGGTCCCTCGGGGGACCAAACACTGAAGCTTTCTTT	CSVRSLGGPNTEAFF
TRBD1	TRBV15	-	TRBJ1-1	TGTGCCACCACCAGCCTAGACAGGGCAGACACTGAAGCTTTCTTT	CATTSLDRADTEAFF
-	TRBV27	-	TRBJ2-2	TGTGCCAGCAGTTTATCTAGGGGAACCGGGGAGCTGTTTTTT	CASSLSRGTGELFF
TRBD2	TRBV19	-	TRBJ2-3	TGTGCCAGTGGGCTAGGCGGGGGATCCACAGATACGCAGTATTTT	CASGLGGGSTDTQYF
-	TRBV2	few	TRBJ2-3	TGTGCCAGTTTCCCGGCGGGATTGCCTCGAACAGATACGCAGTATTTT	CASFPAGLPRTDTQYF
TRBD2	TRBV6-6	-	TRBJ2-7	TGTGCCAGCAGTTACTCGGGACTAGCGGGAGGTAACGAGCAGTACTTC	CASSYSGLAGGNEQYF
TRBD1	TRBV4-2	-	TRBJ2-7	TGTGCCAGCAGTCCCGAAACAGGGGGCTACGAGCAGTATTTC	CASSPETGGYEQYF
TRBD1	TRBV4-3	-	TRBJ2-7	TGCGCCAGCAGCCTCGACAGGGGGACCTACGAGCAGTACTTC	CASSLDRGTYEQYF
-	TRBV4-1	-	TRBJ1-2	TGCGCCAGCAGCCAAGATTTGAGAGGGCGAAACTATGGCTACACCTTC	CASSQDLRGRNYGYTF
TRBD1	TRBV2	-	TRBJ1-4	TGTGCCAGCAGGAGGACAGGGGAAAAACTGTTTTTT	CASRRTGEKLFF
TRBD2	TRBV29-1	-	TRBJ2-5	TGCAGCGTTAGTATGGCGGGGGGGGAGACCCAGTACTTC	CSVSMAGGETQYF
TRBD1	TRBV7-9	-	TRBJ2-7	TGTTCCAGCAGCTTACGGTCCTCGACAGGGACGTACGAGCAGTACTTC	CSSSLRSSTGTYEQYF
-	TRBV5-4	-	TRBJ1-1	TGTGCCAGCAGCCAGGCTGGGGGGGTCAGCACTGAAGCTTTCTTT	CASSQAGGVSTEAFF
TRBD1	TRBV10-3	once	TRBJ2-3	TGTGCCATCAGTGGAAGGACAGGGGGCGAGGATACGCAGTATTTT	CAISGRTGGEDTQYF
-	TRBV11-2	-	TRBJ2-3	TGTGCCAGCAGCTCGGGGGGCTACACAGATACGCAGTATTTT	CASSSGGYTDTQYF
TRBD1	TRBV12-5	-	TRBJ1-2	TGTGCTAGTGGTTTGGTACCGACAGGGGGTAACTATGGCTACACCTTC	CASGLVPTGGNYGYTF
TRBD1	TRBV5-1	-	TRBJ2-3	TGCGCCAGCAGCTCGACAGGGGATGAAGGAGATACGCAGTATTTT	CASSSTGDEGDTQYF
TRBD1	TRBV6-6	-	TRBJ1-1	TGTGCCAGCAGTTGGACAGGGGGGGTAACTGAAGCTTTCTTT	CASSWTGGVTEAFF
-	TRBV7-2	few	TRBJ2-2	TGTGCCAGCACCCCCGCCCCCAGGGTAGGGGAGCTGTTTTTT	CASTPAPRVGELFF
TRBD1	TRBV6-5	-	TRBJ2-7	TGTGCCAGCAGGCAGGCCGGGACAGGGCGCTACGAGCAGTACTTC	CASRQAGTGRYEQYF
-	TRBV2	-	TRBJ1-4	TGTGCCAGCAGTGAGCAGGGTCTTCGTGAAAAACTGTTTTTT	CASSEQGLREKLFF
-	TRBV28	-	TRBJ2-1	TGTGCCAGCAGTGCCCCCTCGGTCAATGAGCAGTTCTTC	CASSAPSVNEQFF
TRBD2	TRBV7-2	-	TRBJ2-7	TGTGCCAGCACCCAAGGGGGACTAGCGGGGGGGAGCTCCTACGAGCAGTACTTC	CASTQGGLAGGSSYEQYF
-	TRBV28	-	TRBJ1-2	TGTGCCAGCAGTTTCTATAACTATGGCTACACCTTC	CASSFYNYGYTF
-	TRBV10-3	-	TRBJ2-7	TGTGCCATCAGTGAAGCTCGGAGGGGATTACAGAGCTCCTACGAGCAGTACTTC	CAISEARRGLQSSYEQYF
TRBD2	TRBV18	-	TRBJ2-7	TGTGCCAGCTCACAAGGAGGACTAGCGGGGGCGTACGAGCAGTACTTC	CASSQGGLAGAYEQYF
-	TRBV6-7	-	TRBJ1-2	TGTGCCAGCAGTTACTATGCGGGGATGGTCTATGGCTACACCTTC	CASSYYAGMVYGYTF
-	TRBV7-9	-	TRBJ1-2	TGTGCCAGCAGCTTAGGTGGAGCAGGGAATGGCTACACCTTC	CASSLGGAGNGYTF
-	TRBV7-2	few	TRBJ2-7	TGTGCCAGCAGGCGAGGGCACACCTCCTACGAGCAGTACTTC	CASRRGHTSYEQYF
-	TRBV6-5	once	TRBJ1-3	TGTGCCAGCGGCCGGGGAACAGGGTCGGGAAACACCATATATTTT	CASGRGTGSGNTIYF
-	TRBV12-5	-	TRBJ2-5	TGTGCTAGTGGTACAGCCGCGGGACCGGATGAGACCCAGTACTTC	CASGTAAGPDETQYF
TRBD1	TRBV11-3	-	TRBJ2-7	TGTGCCAGCAGCTGGAGGACAGGGGCCCACGAGCAGTACTTC	CASSWRTGAHEQYF
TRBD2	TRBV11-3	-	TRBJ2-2	TGTGCCAGCAGCCCCCGGGGACTAGCGAGGAACACCGGGGAGCTGTTTTTT	CASSPRGLARNTGELFF
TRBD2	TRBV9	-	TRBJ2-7	TGTGCCAGCAGCGTAGGCGGGGGACCCTACGAGCAGTACTTC	CASSVGGGPYEQYF